One and the same sample provided the 9 T cell receptor beta chains below, sequenced in a study of T cell responses to AZD1222 COVID-19 vaccine (dated by TCRdb to the early 2020s). The library was built by means of the immunoSEQ multiplex PCR assay. In TCRdb, the immuneACCESS table is reduced to in-frame sequences with V and J assigned. These tables do not hold every clone; where another copy was compared, an unresolved V gene accounts for under half, and the others remain unexplained. Here the sample has some 160,000 clones; just under 95% occur a single time. The ten largest make up around 1.5% of the sample. The label giving this sample's time point can be read as: baseline before first vaccination. Sequenced here: peripheral blood, sampled on day 0 of AZD1222 vaccination. The receptors stem from an adult in good health.

The V call is TRBV29-1, the J call TRBJ2-2; no reliable D call. Germline-derived CDR1 and CDR2 are SQVTM and ANQGSEA. This CDR3 is built from 12 residues. The V end lost 5 bases, the J end lost 2 bases, and 6 bases lay between the germline ends. The CDR3 nucleotides read TGCAGCGTTACCGATAACACCGGGGAGCTGTTTTTT. Its translation is CSVTDNTGELFF.

This chain uses TRBV5-1 with TRBJ2-1; no clear D gene. The CDR3 is 12 residues long. V dropped 2 bases and J dropped 0 bases, with 0 bases sitting between them. Per germline, CDR1 SGHRS and CDR2 YFSETQ. The CDR3 spells CASSFSYNEQFF. CDR3 DNA: TGCGCCAGCAGCTTCTCCTACAATGAGCAGTTCTTC.

This sequence joins TRBV3-1 (or the pseudogene TRBV3-2) and TRBJ2-7, with D perhaps matching TRBD1 or TRBD2 (5 bases each). This CDR3 contains 15 residues. Trimming took 4 bases from V and 3 from J, leaving 16 bases between them. Germline-derived CDR1 and CDR2 are LGHDT and YNNKEL (reference sequence). CDR3 amino acids: CASSPSGPACYEQYF. The DNA for the CDR3 is TGTGCCAGCAGCCCCTCGGGGCCGGCCTGCTACGAGCAGTACTTC.

The rearrangement joins TRBV29-1 to TRBJ1-1, with 8 positions matching TRBD1. The CDR3 totals 14 residues. Germline loops: CDR1 SQVTM, CDR2 ANQGSEA. V trimming: 2 bases; J trimming: 7 bases; junction bases outside the gene matches: 9. The CDR3 region has the DNA TGCAGCGTTGAACGGGTGGCAGGGGGCAATGAAGCTTTCTTT. Protein product: CSVERVAGGNEAFF.

A single count supports this clone. The chain has TRBV5-6 and TRBJ2-1, with unresolved D. Germline-derived CDR1 and CDR2 are SGHDT and YYEEEE. Trimming shortened V by 0 bases and J by 4 bases, and 5 bases separated the two germline ends. CDR3 size: 13 residues. This CDR3 is CASSLDQYNEQFF. In DNA form, the CDR3 reads TGTGCCAGCAGCTTGGACCAGTACAATGAGCAGTTCTTC.

This rearrangement joins TRBV2 to TRBJ1-4; D might be TRBD1 (6 bases). V was pared by 3 bases and J by 6 bases, with 14 bases between. CDR3 size: 15 residues. Germline-derived CDR1 and CDR2 are SNHLY and FYNNEI. CDR3 in DNA: TGTGCCAGCAGTGAGGGGGCGGGGACGTATGAAAAACTGTTTTTT. Translated, it gives CASSEGAGTYEKLFF.

The chain joins TRBV2 to TRBJ1-5; a possible D gene is TRBD1 (5 bases). The CDR3 runs to 17 residues. The V gene lost 5 bases and the J gene lost 1 base, with 18 bases spanning the gap. The germline V gene has CDR1 SNHLY and CDR2 FYNNEI. CDR3 residues: CASSTFQGRDSNQPQHF. CDR3 in DNA: TGTGCCAGCAGTACGTTTCAAGGCCGGGACAGCAATCAGCCCCAGCATTTT. The full variable domain, with the rest looked up from reference TRBV2 and TRBJ1-5, is EPEVTQTPSHQVTQMGQEVILRCVPISNHLYFYWYRQILGQKVEFLVSFYNNEISEKSEIFDDQFSVERPDGSNFTLKIRSTKLEDSAMYFCASSTFQGRDSNQPQHFGDGTRLSIL.

The CDR3 nucleotides are TGTGCCAGCAGCCAAGAATCCGGGGAGCTGTTTTTT. This encodes CASSQESGELFF. The rearrangement joins TRBV3-1 (or the pseudogene TRBV3-2) to TRBJ2-2, with D unresolved. Germline loops: CDR1 LGHDT, CDR2 YNNKEL (reference sequence). Trimming cost V 0 bases and J 6 bases, with 2 bases left between them. This CDR3 contains 12 residues.

The gene calls are TRBV20-1 and TRBJ2-3; maybe TRBD2 (5 bases). The CDR3 contains 11 residues. Germline-derived CDR1 and CDR2 are DFQATT and SNEGSKA (reference sequence). The CDR3 is CIASSTDTQYF. Written as DNA, the CDR3 is TGCATAGCGTCTAGCACAGATACGCAGTATTTT.